This T cell receptor (beta chain) was captured by sequencing in a study of T cells expressing NK-cell markers. Study summary: All TCR beta repertoires analysed originated from sorted CD3+CD56+NKG2C+, CD3+CD56+NKG2C- and CD3+CD56-NKG2C+ T cells.

After re-calling the 5' RACE reads, TCRdb lists one entry per CDR3 protein, DNA absent. Recorded for this sample: about 150,000 distinct CDR3 sequences. The CDR3 is 14 residues long. CDR1 and CDR2 (germline): LGHNA, YNFKEQ. The gene calls are TRBV4-2 and TRBJ1-1. Specimen: blood T cells: a sorted CD56 or NKG2C T cell subset, CD4+ or CD8+ T cells, or bulk PBMC T cells (not recorded which). This clonotype was sampled from a woman aged 45-60 years in good health. The CDR3 loop is CASSPLNWNPEAFF.